This entry features one TCR beta chain sequence. This clonotype was detected ten times or more. Base qualities were left out, and no much larger clone turns up one base away. The data stem from a study of T cells after yellow fever vaccination (dated by TCRdb to about 2019). In the study overall: The SMART-Seq v4 Ultra Low Input RNA kit was used to prepare libraries from fractions with low cell numbers. Bulk PBMC replicates and cell subsets were isolated from blood drawn at multiple timepoints before and after both primary and secondary immunization. To track T-cell clones before and after primary and booster YFV17D yellow fever vaccination, bulk TCR alpha and beta repertoires were sequenced longitudinally. Two healthy male donors, one aged 18 to 29 and one aged 30 to 39 years, were included in the cohort.

Beyond this particular receptor, the publication reports: A small share of clonotypes was detected in both CD4 and CD8 compartments, with the overlap likely arising from convergent recombination. Because abundant contaminating clonotypes from the bulk population could be contained in FACS-sorted repertoires, computational filtering was required. Compared with the primary T-cell response, the secondary T-cell response was weaker but faster, peaking on day 5 rather than day 15. After the booster, most clones that had expanded after primary vaccination were detected again (about 95% of CD4 and roughly 86% of CD8), suggesting broad maintenance of memory. Because the study included only a couple of donors, the extent to which the findings can be generalized is limited.

The sample's treatment or condition label is to be understood as: live attenuated yellow fever vaccine strain. PBMCs were isolated from peripheral blood using a standard Ficoll-Paque protocol. With anti-CD3 and anti-CD8 staining plus a dextramer loaded with the yellow fever NS4B epitope peptide, the researchers sorted epitope-specific CD8 T cells. TriZol was used to extract RNA from bulk PBMCs, CD4 and CD8 fractions, and dextramer-positive and dextramer-negative fractions. Synthesis of TCR cDNA relied on 5'RACE template switching, a step that introduced a universal primer site along with unique molecular identifiers. Priming of cDNA synthesis was performed from both the TCR alpha and TCR beta constant segments. Libraries were amplified in two PCR steps, with sample barcodes and sequencing adapters added in the second step. Sequencing of libraries was performed on Illumina HiSeq 2500 (2x100 bp) or NovaSeq (2x150 bp). Processing in the source paper ran as follows. MIGEC was used to demultiplex reads and collapse the reads into UMI consensus sequences, and MiXCR was used for V(D)J alignment. Clonotypes responding to the vaccine were identified with edgeR on replicate PBMC samples, with the criteria of FDR below 0.01 and a log2 fold change above 5 up to day 15. Each bulk clonotype received a CD4 or CD8 identity based on whether the sequenced CD4 or CD8 repertoire contained that clonotype at higher abundance. NS4B-specific clonotypes were defined as those at least 10-fold enriched in dextramer-positive over dextramer-negative fractions; CD4-biased clonotypes were excluded. The raw public reads went through TCRdb reprocessing: fastp at Q25, MiXCR clone calling, in-frame beta chains kept. All rows with the same CDR3 protein become a single entry with the most common DNA and genes. TCRdb's processing, not the authors', yielded these V and J calls. The sample table holds about 52,000 distinct CDR3 sequences, of which 6.5% to 8% were seen once. Roughly 26% of the sample is taken by the ten largest.

The clonotype comes from a man younger than 35 who received the YFV17D yellow fever vaccine. Sequencing used CD8+ T cells not binding an NS4B(214-222) dextramer, sorted from PBMCs, obtained approximately 40 days after the first yellow fever vaccination. According to the study, the label for this sample's cell subset or site signals: NS4B epitope dextramer-negative CD8 T cells.

CDR3 sequence: CASSYSAGHTGELFF. The sequence in DNA is TGTGCCAGCAGTTACTCAGCGGGGCACACCGGGGAGCTGTTTTTT. The receptor chain draws on TRBV6-5 and TRBJ2-2, with 7 middle bases fitting TRBD2. Germline trimming amounts to 0 bases on V and 3 bases on J, with 1 as the count of junction bases outside the gene matches. Based on the germline V gene, the CDR1 and CDR2 sequences are MNHEY and SVGAGI. Measured from the cysteine to the phenylalanine, the CDR3 is 15 residues long. Here the CDR3 DNA is all that survives: 45 bases in frame from base 1.